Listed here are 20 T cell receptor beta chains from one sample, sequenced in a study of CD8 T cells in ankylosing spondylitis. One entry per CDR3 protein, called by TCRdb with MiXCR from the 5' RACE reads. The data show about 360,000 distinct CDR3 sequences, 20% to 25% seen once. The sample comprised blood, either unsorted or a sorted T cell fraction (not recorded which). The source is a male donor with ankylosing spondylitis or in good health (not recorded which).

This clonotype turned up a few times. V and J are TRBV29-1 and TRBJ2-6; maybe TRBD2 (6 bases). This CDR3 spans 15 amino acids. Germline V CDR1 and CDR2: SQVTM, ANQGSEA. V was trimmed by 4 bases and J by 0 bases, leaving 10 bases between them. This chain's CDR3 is CSVVDGGSGANVLTF. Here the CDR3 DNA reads TGCAGCGTTGTAGACGGGGGCTCTGGGGCCAACGTCCTGACTTTC.

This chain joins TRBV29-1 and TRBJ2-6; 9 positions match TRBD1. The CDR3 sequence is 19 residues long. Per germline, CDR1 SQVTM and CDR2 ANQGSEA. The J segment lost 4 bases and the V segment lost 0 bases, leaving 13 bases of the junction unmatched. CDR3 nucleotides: TGCAGCGTTGAAGATCTCTGGGGACAGGGTGATCGGGGGGCCAACGTCCTGACTTTC. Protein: CSVEDLWGQGDRGANVLTF.

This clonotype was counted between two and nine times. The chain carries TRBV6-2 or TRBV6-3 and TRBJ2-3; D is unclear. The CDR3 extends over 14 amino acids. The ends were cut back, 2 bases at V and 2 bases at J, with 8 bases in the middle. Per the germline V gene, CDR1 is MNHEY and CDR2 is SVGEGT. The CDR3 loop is CASSYGVSTDTQYF. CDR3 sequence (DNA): TGTGCCAGCAGTTACGGGGTCTCCACAGATACGCAGTATTTT.

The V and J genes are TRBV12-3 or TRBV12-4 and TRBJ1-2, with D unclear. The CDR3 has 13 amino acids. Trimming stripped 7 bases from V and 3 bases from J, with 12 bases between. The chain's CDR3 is CASNYGVDYGYTF. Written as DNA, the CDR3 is TGTGCCAGCAATTACGGGGTTGACTATGGCTACACCTTC.

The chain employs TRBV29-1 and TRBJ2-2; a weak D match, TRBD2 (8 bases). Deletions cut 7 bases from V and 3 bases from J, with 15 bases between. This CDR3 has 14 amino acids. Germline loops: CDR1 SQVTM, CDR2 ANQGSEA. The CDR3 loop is CSGSGGGYTGELFF. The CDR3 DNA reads TGCAGCGGCTCGGGAGGGGGCTACACCGGGGAGCTGTTTTTT.

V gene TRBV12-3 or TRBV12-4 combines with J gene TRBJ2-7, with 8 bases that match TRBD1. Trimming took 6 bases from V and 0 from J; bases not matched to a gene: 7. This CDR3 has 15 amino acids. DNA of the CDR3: TGTGCCAGCAGGGACGACAGGGGTCCCTCCTACGAGCAGTACTTC. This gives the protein CASRDDRGPSYEQYF.

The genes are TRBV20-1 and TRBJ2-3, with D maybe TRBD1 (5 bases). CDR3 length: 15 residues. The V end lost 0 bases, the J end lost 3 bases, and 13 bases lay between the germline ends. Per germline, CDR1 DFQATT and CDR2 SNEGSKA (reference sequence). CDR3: CSAREGFGATDTQYF. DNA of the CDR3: TGCAGTGCTAGAGAGGGTTTTGGGGCTACAGATACGCAGTATTTT.

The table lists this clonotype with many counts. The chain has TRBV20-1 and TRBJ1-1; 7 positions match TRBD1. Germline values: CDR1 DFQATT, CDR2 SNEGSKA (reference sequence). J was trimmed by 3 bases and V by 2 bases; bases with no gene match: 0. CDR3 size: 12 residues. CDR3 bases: TGCAGTGCTAGACAGGGGGACACTGAAGCTTTCTTT. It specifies CSARQGDTEAFF.

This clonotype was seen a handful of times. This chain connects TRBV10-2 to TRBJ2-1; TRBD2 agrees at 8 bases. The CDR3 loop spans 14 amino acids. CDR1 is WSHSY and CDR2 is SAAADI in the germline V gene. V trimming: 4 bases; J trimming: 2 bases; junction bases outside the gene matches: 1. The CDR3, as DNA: TGCGCCAGCAGTGGGGGACTAGCCTACAATGAGCAGTTCTTC. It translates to CASSGGLAYNEQFF.

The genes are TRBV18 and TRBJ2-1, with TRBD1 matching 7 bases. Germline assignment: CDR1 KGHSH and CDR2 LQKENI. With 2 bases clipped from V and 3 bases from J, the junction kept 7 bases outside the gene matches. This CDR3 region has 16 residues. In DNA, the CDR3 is TGTGCCAGCTCACCAATGGGACAGCTACTCTACAATGAGCAGTTCTTC. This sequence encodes CASSPMGQLLYNEQFF. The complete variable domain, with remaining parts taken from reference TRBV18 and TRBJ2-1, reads NAGVMQNPRHLVRRRGQEARLRCSPMKGHSHVYWYRQLPEEGLKFMVYLQKENIIDESGMPKERFSAEFPKEGPSILRIQQVVRGDSAAYFCASSPMGQLLYNEQFFGPGTRLTVL.

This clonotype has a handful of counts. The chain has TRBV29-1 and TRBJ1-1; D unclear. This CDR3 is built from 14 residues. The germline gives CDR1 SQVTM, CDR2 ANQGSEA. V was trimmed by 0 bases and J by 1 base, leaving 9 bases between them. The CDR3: CSVEDLFGNTEAFF. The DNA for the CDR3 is TGCAGCGTTGAAGATCTTTTTGGGAACACTGAAGCTTTCTTT.

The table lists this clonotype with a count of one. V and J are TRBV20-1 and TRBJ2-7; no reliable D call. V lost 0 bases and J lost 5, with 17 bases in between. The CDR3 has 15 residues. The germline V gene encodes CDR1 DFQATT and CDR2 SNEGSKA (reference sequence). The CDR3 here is CSARDQSLLGHEQYF. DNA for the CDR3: TGCAGTGCTAGAGATCAGTCTCTCCTCGGTCACGAGCAGTACTTC.

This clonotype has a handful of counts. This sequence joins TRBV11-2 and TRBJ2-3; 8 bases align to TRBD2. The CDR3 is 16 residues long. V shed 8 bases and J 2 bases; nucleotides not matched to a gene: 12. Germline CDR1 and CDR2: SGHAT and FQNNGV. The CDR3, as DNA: TGTGCCAGCGGCCCCGTCGGGGGGGGCGACACAGATACGCAGTATTTT. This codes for CASGPVGGGDTDTQYF.

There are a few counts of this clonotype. The CDR3 nucleotides are TGCGCCAGCAGCCCCCCGGAAGGGGGCACAGATACGCAGTATTTT. Its translation is CASSPPEGGTDTQYF. V is TRBV4-1 and J is TRBJ2-3, with a weak D call TRBD1 (5 bases). CDR1 and CDR2 from the germline V gene are MGHRA and YSYEKL. V lost 4 bases and J 1 base, leaving 12 bases between the germline ends. The CDR3 runs to 15 residues.

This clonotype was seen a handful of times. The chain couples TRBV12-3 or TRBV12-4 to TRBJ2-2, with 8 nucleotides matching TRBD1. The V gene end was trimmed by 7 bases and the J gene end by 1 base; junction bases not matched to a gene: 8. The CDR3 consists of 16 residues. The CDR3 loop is CASTSPGQGNTGELFF. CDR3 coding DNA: TGTGCCAGCACCTCACCAGGACAGGGGAACACCGGGGAGCTGTTTTTT.

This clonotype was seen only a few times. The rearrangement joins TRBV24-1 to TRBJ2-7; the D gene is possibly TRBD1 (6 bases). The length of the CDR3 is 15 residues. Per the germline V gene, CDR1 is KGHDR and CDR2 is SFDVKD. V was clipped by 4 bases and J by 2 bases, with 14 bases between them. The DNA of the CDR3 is TGTGCCACCAGTGACGTATCGACAGGCGCCTACGAGCAGTACTTC. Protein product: CATSDVSTGAYEQYF.

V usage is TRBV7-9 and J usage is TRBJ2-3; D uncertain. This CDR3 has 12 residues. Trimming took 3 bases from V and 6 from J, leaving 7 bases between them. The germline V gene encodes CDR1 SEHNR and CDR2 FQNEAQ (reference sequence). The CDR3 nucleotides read TGTGCCAGCAGCTTCGAGGCGGATACGCAGTATTTT. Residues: CASSFEADTQYF.

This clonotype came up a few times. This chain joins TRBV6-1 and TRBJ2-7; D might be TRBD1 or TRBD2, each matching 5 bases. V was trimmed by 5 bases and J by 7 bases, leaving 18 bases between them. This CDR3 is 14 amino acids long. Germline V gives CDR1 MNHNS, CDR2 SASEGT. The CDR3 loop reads CASSPTQAGREQYF. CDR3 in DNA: TGTGCCAGCAGTCCTACCCAAGCAGGGAGAGAGCAGTACTTC.

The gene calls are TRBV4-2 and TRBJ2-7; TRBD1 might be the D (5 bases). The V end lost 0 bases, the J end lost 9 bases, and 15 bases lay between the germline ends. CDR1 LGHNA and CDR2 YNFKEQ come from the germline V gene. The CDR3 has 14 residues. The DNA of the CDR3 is TGTGCCAGCAGCCAAGATCATAAGGTTGGGGCGCAGTACTTC. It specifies CASSQDHKVGAQYF.

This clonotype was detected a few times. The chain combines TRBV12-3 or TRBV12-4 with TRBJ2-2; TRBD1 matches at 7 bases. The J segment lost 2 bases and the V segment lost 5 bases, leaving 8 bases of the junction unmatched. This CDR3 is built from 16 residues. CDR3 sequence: CASSPWGQLNTGELFF. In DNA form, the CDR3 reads TGTGCCAGCAGTCCCTGGGGACAGCTCAACACCGGGGAGCTGTTTTTT.